This TCR beta chain appears in the sequencing data of a study of T cells in Graves' hyperthyroidism and ophthalmopathy. Study-level points and caveats: Blood held most thyroid clonotypes expanded above 0.001 frequency.

Many counts were recorded for this clonotype. The antigen is unknown. Germline loops: CDR1 LNHDA, CDR2 SQIVND (reference sequence). Between the trimmed V and J ends, which lost 3 bases and 6 bases, there was a span of 15 bases. The CDR3 covers 15 residues. The source material, RNA transcripts, was used to amplify TCR beta CDR3 regions. The HTBI primer set drove a first-round RT-PCR of the TCR CDR3. TCRdb independently ran MiXCR on the multiplex PCR reads; one entry per CDR3 protein. Among hundreds of thousands of distinct CDR3 sequences listed, around 16% were seen once. Sequenced material: blood. The V gene is TRBV19, the J gene TRBJ1-5, with D tentatively TRBD1 (6 bases). This TCR derives from a woman younger than 30 with Graves' hyperthyroidism. CDR3: CASSMGRRGGQPQHF. CDR3 nucleotide sequence: TGTGCCAGTAGTATGGGTCGCAGGGGTGGTCAGCCCCAGCATTTT.